These 31 T cell receptor beta chains share one sample of origin, sequenced in a study of vaccination and CD4 T cells after COVID-19. As for treatment: roughly ten-day PBMC culture with coronavirus spike peptide pools or control peptides (ViraFEST assay). An unexposed donor provided the CD4+ T cells, which were collected before the COVID-19 pandemic (2011-2018). Their antigens remain unidentified. Oncomine TCR Beta short-read sequencing was applied to DNA from cultured CD4+ T cells. From the PCR reads, TCRdb called clonotypes with MiXCR, one entry per CDR3 protein. The sample includes several thousand distinct CDR3 sequences, about 55% of them seen just once. Specimen: CD4+ T cells from blood, cultured in vitro. Receptors originate from a human donor in good health.

This chain links TRBV7-9 with TRBJ1-4, with TRBD1 as a possible D gene (6 bases). The CDR3 has 14 residues. The V gene's germline CDR1 is SEHNR and CDR2 FQNEAQ (reference sequence). V lost 3 bases, J lost 3 bases, and 8 bases lay in between. CDR3 coding DNA: TGTGCCAGCAGCTTTGGACAGTCTAATGAAAAACTGTTTTTT. As protein: CASSFGQSNEKLFF.

The chain joins TRBV7-9 to TRBJ1-2; D is uncertain. V was clipped by 2 bases and J by 13 bases, with 14 bases between them. Looked up from germline, CDR1 is SEHNR and CDR2 is FQNEAQ (reference sequence). CDR3 length: 12 residues. The CDR3 protein is CASSLTGPYGTF. The CDR3 nucleotides read TGTGCCAGCAGCTTAACCGGGCCCTACGGCACCTTC.

This rearrangement joins TRBV4-3 to TRBJ1-1, with 11 bases lining up with TRBD1. Trimming cost V 0 bases and J 3 bases; bases outside gene matches: 6. This CDR3 spans 17 amino acids. Germline V gives CDR1 LGHNA, CDR2 YSLEER. CDR3 nucleotides: TGCGCCAGCAGCCAAGATAGGGCGGGACAGGGGGACACTGAAGCTTTCTTT. Amino acid sequence: CASSQDRAGQGDTEAFF.

In its sample, this clonotype was seen a few times. The chain couples TRBV2 to TRBJ1-5; D remains ambiguous. The CDR3 extends over 16 amino acids. CDR1 SNHLY and CDR2 FYNNEI come from the germline V gene. The V gene lost 5 bases and the J gene lost 3 bases, with 17 bases spanning the gap. This CDR3 reads CASSRAEVLNNQPQHF. The CDR3 DNA reads TGTGCCAGCAGTCGGGCCGAGGTCTTAAACAATCAGCCCCAGCATTTT.

This clonotype was detected only a few times. CDR3 DNA sequence: TGCGCCAGCAGTGCCCCGGACAGGGGGCAGGCATCCTATGGCTACACCTTC. Its protein product is CASSAPDRGQASYGYTF. The chain is built from TRBV10-2 and TRBJ1-2; TRBD1 agrees at 11 bases. The trim removed 4 bases at V and 4 bases at J, leaving 11 bases unmatched. CDR1 WSHSY and CDR2 SAAADI come from the germline V gene. The CDR3 spans 17 residues.

J is TRBJ1-4 and V is TRBV20-1; TRBD1 agrees at 10 bases. The CDR3 totals 14 residues. Germline values: CDR1 DFQATT, CDR2 SNEGSKA (reference sequence). Trimming at V came to 6 bases and at J to 8 bases, leaving 9 bases not matched to a gene. The CDR3: CSADDRGLGEKLFF. Here the CDR3 DNA reads TGCAGTGCGGATGACAGGGGGCTTGGGGAAAAACTGTTTTTT.

The rearrangement uses TRBV20-1 and TRBJ1-4; TRBD1 might be the D (6 bases). V lost 6 bases, J lost 8 bases, and 19 bases lay in between. Per germline, CDR1 DFQATT and CDR2 SNEGSKA (reference sequence). The CDR3 sequence is 14 residues long. The CDR3 DNA follows: TGCAGTGCGGATAGGGTGTCAGGGGACGAAAAACTGTTTTTT. Protein sequence: CSADRVSGDEKLFF.

The V and J genes are TRBV11-2 and TRBJ2-1; possibly TRBD1 or TRBD2 for D (5 bases each). CDR3 size: 14 residues. The V end was cut by 5 bases, the J end by 8 bases, with 16 bases between. CDR1 is SGHAT, CDR2 FQNNGV, per germline. The CDR3 reads CASSIGTPVDEQFF. In DNA, the CDR3 is TGTGCCAGCAGCATCGGGACCCCCGTAGATGAGCAGTTCTTC.

The genes are TRBV7-9 and TRBJ1-3; TRBD1 is a possible D gene (5 bases). The CDR3 contains 17 residues. The V end lost 1 base, the J end lost 2 bases, and 15 bases lay between the germline ends. Germline loops: CDR1 SEHNR, CDR2 FQNEAQ (reference sequence). The CDR3 DNA sequence: TGTGCCAGCAGCTTAGGGACCCACCAGGGAACTGGAAACACCATATATTTT. Encoded protein: CASSLGTHQGTGNTIYF.

The chain uses TRBV19 and TRBJ1-2, with a weak D call TRBD1 (6 bases). V gave up 11 bases and J gave up 7 bases, with 14 bases separating them. The CDR3 length is 11 residues. CDR1 is LNHDA, CDR2 SQIVND, per germline (reference sequence). The CDR3 nucleotides are TGTGCCTCCCGCCGGGACACTGGCTACACCTTC. It yields the protein CASRRDTGYTF.

The chain combines TRBV29-1 with TRBJ2-3, with TRBD2 matching over 8 bases. The germline V gene has CDR1 SQVTM and CDR2 ANQGSEA. This CDR3 comprises 15 residues. The V gene end was trimmed by 3 bases and the J gene end by 1 base; junction bases not matched to a gene: 6. The CDR3 is CSVDRSGGRTDTQYF. In DNA, the CDR3 is TGCAGCGTTGATCGGAGCGGGGGTCGCACAGATACGCAGTATTTT.

The V and J genes are TRBV10-1 and TRBJ2-1; 10 positions match TRBD2. The ends lost 4 bases at V and 3 bases at J; junction bases unmatched: 3. The CDR3 sequence is 15 residues long. Germline-derived CDR1 and CDR2 are WNHNN and SYGVQD (reference sequence). The CDR3 is CASSGLAGDYNEQFF. CDR3 nucleotides: TGCGCCAGCAGTGGACTAGCGGGCGACTACAATGAGCAGTTCTTC.

The V and J genes are TRBV20-1 and TRBJ1-1; weak D call: TRBD1 (6 bases). This CDR3 has 14 residues. Trimming took off 2 bases at V and 5 bases at J, with 15 bases between the two ends. Germline V gene lookup returns CDR1 DFQATT and CDR2 SNEGSKA (reference sequence). CDR3 nucleotide sequence: TGCAGTGCTAGAAGATCAAACAGGGAAACTGAAGCTTTCTTT. It codes for CSARRSNRETEAFF.

This clonotype was recorded once. The J gene is TRBJ2-7, the V gene TRBV20-1; tentatively, D is TRBD1 (6 bases). Germline CDR1 is DFQATT and CDR2 is SNEGSKA (reference sequence). The length of the CDR3 is 17 residues. V lost 3 bases, J lost 0 bases, and 21 bases lay in between. The chain's CDR3 is CSASTGTTYVSSYEQYF. The CDR3 DNA is TGCAGTGCTAGTACCGGGACAACCTACGTTAGCTCCTACGAGCAGTACTTC.

The V call is TRBV7-2, the J call TRBJ2-5; possible D gene TRBD2, 6 bases. CDR1 is SGHTA, CDR2 FQGNSA, per germline. Trimming pared 2 bases from V and 2 bases from J, leaving 15 bases between. The CDR3 covers 16 residues. CDR3 sequence: CASSLYGGMKQETQYF. CDR3 nucleotide sequence: TGTGCCAGCAGCTTATACGGCGGGATGAAGCAAGAGACCCAGTACTTC. The whole variable domain, remainder taken from reference TRBV7-2 and TRBJ2-5, is GAGVSQSPSNKVTEKGKDVELRCDPISGHTALYWYRQSLGQGLEFLIYFQGNSAPDKSGLPSDRFSAERTGGSVSTLTIQRTQQEDSAVYLCASSLYGGMKQETQYFGPGTRLLVL.

The chain uses TRBV6-1 and TRBJ1-2; D may be TRBD1 (5 bases). CDR1 is MNHNS, CDR2 SASEGT, per germline. This CDR3 contains 15 residues. V was cut by 4 bases and J by 4 bases, with 16 bases left in between. CDR3 nucleotide sequence: TGTGCCAGCAGTGTCAGGCGACAGAAAGGCTATGGCTACACCTTC. Its translation: CASSVRRQKGYGYTF.

The chain is built from TRBV20-1 and TRBJ1-2; no firm D call. There are 14 residues in the CDR3. Trimming took 1 base from V and 8 from J, leaving 17 bases between them. Germline V gene sequence: CDR1 DFQATT, CDR2 SNEGSKA (reference sequence). The CDR3 reads CSARVAQTPQGYTF. The DNA of the CDR3 is TGCAGTGCTAGAGTTGCACAAACCCCTCAGGGCTACACCTTC.

The table lists this clonotype with a count of one. Written as DNA, the CDR3 is TGTGCCAGCTCACCCGCCGGACTAGCGGGCGAGCAGTACTTC. Translated: CASSPAGLAGEQYF. The V gene is TRBV18, the J gene TRBJ2-7, with 11 positions matching TRBD2. The junction had 4 bases not matched to a gene; V was cut back by 3 bases and J by 6 bases. This CDR3 comprises 14 residues. Germline-derived CDR1 and CDR2 are KGHSH and LQKENI.

There are a few counts of this clonotype. V usage is TRBV7-2 and J usage is TRBJ1-2; 9 bases match TRBD1. There are 15 residues in the CDR3. V shed 8 bases and J 7 bases; nucleotides not matched to a gene: 14. CDR1 and CDR2 from the germline V gene are SGHTA and FQGNSA. CDR3 DNA sequence: TGTGCCAGCGGCGGACCGGGACAGGGTTTGAGTGGCTACACCTTC. Its translation is CASGGPGQGLSGYTF.

This rearrangement joins TRBV2 to TRBJ1-1, with a tentative D call TRBD1 (6 bases). Germline V lookup: CDR1 SNHLY, CDR2 FYNNEI. The CDR3 has 11 residues. V lost 7 bases to trimming and J lost 11 bases, with 14 bases between them. The CDR3 region is CASNREWAAFF. CDR3 DNA: TGTGCCAGCAACAGGGAGTGGGCGGCTTTCTTT. The whole variable domain, filled in from reference TRBV2 and TRBJ1-1, reads EPEVTQTPSHQVTQMGQEVILRCVPISNHLYFYWYRQILGQKVEFLVSFYNNEISEKSEIFDDQFSVERPDGSNFTLKIRSTKLEDSAMYFCASNREWAAFFGQGTRLTVV.

The chain couples TRBV30 to TRBJ2-5; D is unresolved. Looked up from germline, CDR1 is GTSNPN and CDR2 is SVGIG (reference sequence). The germline V and J ends were trimmed by 0 bases and 7 bases, with 12 bases remaining between them. CDR3 length equals 13 residues. The CDR3 loop reads CAWSVSGLGTQYF. CDR3 DNA sequence: TGTGCCTGGAGTGTATCCGGGTTGGGGACCCAGTACTTC.

The rearrangement links TRBV2 to TRBJ1-5, with 9 bases identical to TRBD1. J lost 6 bases, V lost 6 bases, and 6 bases had no gene match. The CDR3 spans 14 residues. The V gene's germline CDR1 is SNHLY and CDR2 FYNNEI. The CDR3 bases are TGTGCCAGCAGGGCGGGACAGGGAAGTCAGCCCCAGCATTTT. Protein sequence: CASRAGQGSQPQHF.

This sequence joins TRBV27 and TRBJ2-2; 10 bases line up with TRBD2. Germline CDR1 and CDR2: MNHEY and SMNVEV (reference sequence). The J segment lost 4 bases and the V segment lost 8 bases, leaving 10 bases of the junction unmatched. The CDR3 covers 16 residues. The CDR3 is CASGGQGLALTGELFF. CDR3 DNA sequence: TGTGCCAGCGGGGGGCAGGGACTAGCGCTCACCGGGGAGCTGTTTTTT.

The genes are TRBV7-2 and TRBJ2-7, with 8 bases lining up with TRBD2. The junction had 3 bases not matched to a gene; V was cut back by 5 bases and J by 3 bases. Germline V gene lookup returns CDR1 SGHTA and CDR2 FQGNSA. The CDR3 is 13 residues long. In nucleotides, the CDR3 is TGTGCCAGCAGCCCGGCGGGGGGCTACGAGCAGTACTTC. Protein product: CASSPAGGYEQYF. Combining the CDR3 with reference TRBV7-2 and TRBJ2-7 gives the whole variable domain GAGVSQSPSNKVTEKGKDVELRCDPISGHTALYWYRQSLGQGLEFLIYFQGNSAPDKSGLPSDRFSAERTGGSVSTLTIQRTQQEDSAVYLCASSPAGGYEQYFGPGTRLTVT.

This clonotype was observed a handful of times. The chain joins TRBV21-1 to TRBJ1-2; the table's D call, TRBD1, was not checked against the DNA. TRBV21-1 is deemed a pseudogene. CDR3 length: 18 residues. As DNA, the CDR3 is TGTGCCAGCAGCAAAGGAACCCGGACAGCGTACTACCTCTATGGCTACACCTTC. Protein: CASSKGTRTAYYLYGYTF.

This clonotype showed up just a few times. The chain combines TRBV15 with TRBJ2-5; 7 positions match TRBD2. Germline values: CDR1 LNHNV, CDR2 YYDKDF (reference sequence). The CDR3 loop spans 19 amino acids. Trimming cost V 0 bases and J 1 base; bases outside gene matches: 14. CDR3 DNA: TGTGCCACCAGCAGAGATCATTTGTTTTCCAGCGGGACCCAAGAGACCCAGTACTTC. Translation: CATSRDHLFSSGTQETQYF.

The chain uses TRBV11-3 and TRBJ1-2, with D tentatively TRBD1 (5 bases). From germline, CDR1 is SGHNT and CDR2 YENEEA. V dropped 7 bases and J dropped 4 bases, with 19 bases sitting between them. The CDR3 totals 15 residues. The CDR3 reads CASNFTRSGTYGYTF. In nucleotides, the CDR3 is TGTGCCAGCAACTTCACCCGGTCAGGGACCTATGGCTACACCTTC.

This chain joins TRBV5-8 and TRBJ2-1, with TRBD2 matching 11 bases. Losses at the gene ends were 2 bases for V and 8 bases for J; bases not matched to a gene: 6. The CDR3 loop spans 15 amino acids. The germline gives CDR1 SGHTS, CDR2 YDEGEE. The CDR3 coding sequence is TGTGCCAGCAGCTTTGCGACTAGCGGGACGTATGAGCAGTTCTTC. Its translation is CASSFATSGTYEQFF. The complete variable domain, with remaining parts taken from reference TRBV5-8 and TRBJ2-1, reads EAGVTQSPTHLIKTRGQQATLRCSPISGHTSVYWYQQALGLGLQFLLWYDEGEERNRGNFPPRFSGRQFPNYSSELNVNALELEDSALYLCASSFATSGTYEQFFGPGTRLTVL.

The gene calls are TRBV6-1 and TRBJ2-5; D gene ambiguous. The ends were cut back, 2 bases at V and 9 bases at J, with 7 bases in the middle. The CDR3 length is 11 residues. Germline V gene sequence: CDR1 MNHNS, CDR2 SASEGT. CDR3 residues: CASSERRAQYF. The CDR3 DNA reads as TGTGCCAGCAGTGAACGACGGGCCCAGTACTTC.

The CDR3 protein is CASSIAHGFYNEQFF. The DNA of the CDR3 is TGTGCCAGTAGTATAGCCCACGGGTTCTACAATGAGCAGTTCTTC. V is TRBV19 and J is TRBJ2-1; D ambiguous. V was shortened by 1 base and J by 3 bases, with 10 bases between the two germline ends. Germline V gene lookup returns CDR1 LNHDA and CDR2 SQIVND (reference sequence). The CDR3 is 15 residues long.

In its sample, this clonotype was seen once. This sequence joins TRBV7-2 and TRBJ2-5; the D is unclear. The CDR3 consists of 10 residues. Germline V gene sequence: CDR1 SGHTA, CDR2 FQGNSA. V was cut by 6 bases and J by 7 bases, with 6 bases left in between. CDR3 in DNA: TGTGCCAGCAGTCACATGACCCAGTACTTC. This sequence encodes CASSHMTQYF.